The present T cell receptor (beta chain) was sequenced within a study of human T cells and chemical hapten exposure. Study as a whole: Mostly female, the patients presented with alopecia areata, totalis or universalis. General study points: The count of PT1 expanded TCRs correlated positively with patch test score.

Time point: patch test 2, 6 weeks after DPC sensitization. Treatment specified: therapeutic diphenylcyclopropenone sensitization with weekly scalp DPC. This clonotype was detected ten times or more. The target antigen is unknown. The junction and the germline gene differ at one end; a read error may be behind it. Each cDNA molecule in the library carried unique molecular identifiers. In the authors' workflow: Counts of TCRs in each sample centred on a median of around 96,000 and extended from approximately 21,000 to 630,000. TCRdb re-derived calls from the RACE reads in MiXCR, one entry per CDR3 protein. TCRdb, rather than the study authors, made the V and J calls. The repertoire holds more than 75,000 distinct CDR3 sequences, with roughly a tenth as singletons. The CDR3 totals 16 residues. Germline CDR1 reads MDHEN; CDR2 reads SYDVKM.

The material sequenced was whole blood, taken in connection with sensitization to the hapten diphenylcyclopropenone (DPC). This rearrangement joins TRBV28 to TRBJ2-7, with D tentatively TRBD1 (6 bases). The TCR comes from a woman aged 30 to 39 with alopecia areata. Some clones in this sample may be carry-over from other donors' samples. The CDR3 DNA reads TGTGCCAGCAGTCACCGTGACAGGCCGGCTAGGTACGGGCAGTACTTC. Its translation is CASSHRDRPARYGQYF.